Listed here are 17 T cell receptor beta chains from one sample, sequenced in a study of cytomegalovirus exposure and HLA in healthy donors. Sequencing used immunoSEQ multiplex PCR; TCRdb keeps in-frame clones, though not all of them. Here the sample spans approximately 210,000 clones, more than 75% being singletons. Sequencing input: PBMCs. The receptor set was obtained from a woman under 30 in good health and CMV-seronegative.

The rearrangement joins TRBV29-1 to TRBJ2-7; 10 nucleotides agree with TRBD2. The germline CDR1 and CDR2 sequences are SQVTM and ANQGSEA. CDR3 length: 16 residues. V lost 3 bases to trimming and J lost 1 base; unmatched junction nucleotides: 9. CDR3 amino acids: CSVDGLAGALSYEQYF. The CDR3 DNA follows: TGCAGCGTTGATGGGCTAGCGGGAGCCCTTTCCTACGAGCAGTACTTC.

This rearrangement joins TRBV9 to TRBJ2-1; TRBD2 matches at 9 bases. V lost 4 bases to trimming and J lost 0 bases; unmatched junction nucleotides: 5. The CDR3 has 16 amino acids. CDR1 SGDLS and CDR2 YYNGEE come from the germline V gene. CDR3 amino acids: CASSLGLASSYNEQFF. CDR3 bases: TGTGCCAGCAGCCTTGGACTAGCGAGCTCCTACAATGAGCAGTTCTTC.

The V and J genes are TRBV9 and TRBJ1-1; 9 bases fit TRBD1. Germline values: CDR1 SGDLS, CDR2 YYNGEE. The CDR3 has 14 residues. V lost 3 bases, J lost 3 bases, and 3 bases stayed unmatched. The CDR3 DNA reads TGTGCCAGCAGCGAGACAGGGGGTGACACTGAAGCTTTCTTT. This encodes CASSETGGDTEAFF.

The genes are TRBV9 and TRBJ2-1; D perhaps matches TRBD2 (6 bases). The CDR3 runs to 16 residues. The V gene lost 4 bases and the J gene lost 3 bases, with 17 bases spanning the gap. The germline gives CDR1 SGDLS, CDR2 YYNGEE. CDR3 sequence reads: CASSPPTGVDYNEQFF. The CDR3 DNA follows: TGTGCCAGCAGCCCCCCAACGGGGGTCGACTACAATGAGCAGTTCTTC. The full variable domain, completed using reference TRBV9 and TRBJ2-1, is DSGVTQTPKHLITATGQRVTLRCSPRSGDLSVYWYQQSLDQGLQFLIQYYNGEERAKGNILERFSAQQFPDLHSELNLSSLELGDSALYFCASSPPTGVDYNEQFFGPGTRLTVL.

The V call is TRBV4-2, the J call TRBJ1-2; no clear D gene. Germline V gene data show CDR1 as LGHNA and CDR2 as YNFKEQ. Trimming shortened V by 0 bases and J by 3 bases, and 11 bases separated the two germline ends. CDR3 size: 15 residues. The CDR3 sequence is CASSQDEGIDYGYTF. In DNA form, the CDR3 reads TGTGCCAGCAGCCAAGACGAGGGAATTGACTATGGCTACACCTTC.

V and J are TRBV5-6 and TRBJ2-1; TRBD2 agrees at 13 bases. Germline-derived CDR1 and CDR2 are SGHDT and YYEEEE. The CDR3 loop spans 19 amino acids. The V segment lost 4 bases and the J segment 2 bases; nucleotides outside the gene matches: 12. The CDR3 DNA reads TGTGCCAGCAGCCCATGGAGACAACTAGCGGGGGGGCCCTACAATGAGCAGTTCTTC. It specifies CASSPWRQLAGGPYNEQFF.

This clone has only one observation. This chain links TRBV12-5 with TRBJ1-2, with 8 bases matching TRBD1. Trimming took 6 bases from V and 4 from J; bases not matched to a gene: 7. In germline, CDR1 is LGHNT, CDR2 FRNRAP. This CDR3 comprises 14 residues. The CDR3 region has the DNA TGTGCTAGTGGGGCTCAGGGGGCTCGCTATGGCTACACCTTC. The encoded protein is CASGAQGARYGYTF.

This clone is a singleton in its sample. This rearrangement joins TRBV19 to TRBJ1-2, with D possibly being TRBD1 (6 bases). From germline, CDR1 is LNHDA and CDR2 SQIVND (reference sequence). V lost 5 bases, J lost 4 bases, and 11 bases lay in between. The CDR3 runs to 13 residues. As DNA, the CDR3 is TGTGCCAGTAGTGTGGACAGCCTCTATGGCTACACCTTC. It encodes CASSVDSLYGYTF.

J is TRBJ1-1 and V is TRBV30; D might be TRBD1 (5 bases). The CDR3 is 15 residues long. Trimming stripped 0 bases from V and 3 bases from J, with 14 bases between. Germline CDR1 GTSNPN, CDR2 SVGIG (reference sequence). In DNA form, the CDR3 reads TGTGCCTGGAGTGTTGGGGCAGGGTCGCACACTGAAGCTTTCTTT. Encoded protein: CAWSVGAGSHTEAFF.

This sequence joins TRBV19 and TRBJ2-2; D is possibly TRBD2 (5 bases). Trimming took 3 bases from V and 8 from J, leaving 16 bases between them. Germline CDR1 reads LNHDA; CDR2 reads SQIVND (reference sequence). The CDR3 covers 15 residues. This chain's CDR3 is CASSMVGSIGGELFF. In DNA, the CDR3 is TGTGCCAGTAGTATGGTAGGGAGCATTGGTGGGGAGCTGTTTTTT.

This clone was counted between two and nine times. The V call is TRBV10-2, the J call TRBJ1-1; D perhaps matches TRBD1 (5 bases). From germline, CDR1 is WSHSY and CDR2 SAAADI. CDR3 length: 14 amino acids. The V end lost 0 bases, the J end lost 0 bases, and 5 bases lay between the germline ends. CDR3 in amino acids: CASSESTVNTEAFF. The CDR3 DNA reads TGCGCCAGCAGTGAGTCGACAGTGAACACTGAAGCTTTCTTT.

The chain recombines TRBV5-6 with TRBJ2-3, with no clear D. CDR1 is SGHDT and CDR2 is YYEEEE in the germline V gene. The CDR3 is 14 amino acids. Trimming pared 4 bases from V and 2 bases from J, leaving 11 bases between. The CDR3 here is CASSARLSTDTQYF. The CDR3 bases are TGTGCCAGCAGCGCTAGACTGTCCACAGATACGCAGTATTTT.

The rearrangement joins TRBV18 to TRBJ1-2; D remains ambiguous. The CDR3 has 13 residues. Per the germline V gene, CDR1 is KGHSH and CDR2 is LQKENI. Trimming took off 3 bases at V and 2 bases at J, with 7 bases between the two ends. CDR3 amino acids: CASSPIRNYGYTF. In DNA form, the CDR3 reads TGTGCCAGCTCACCTATCCGGAACTATGGCTACACCTTC.

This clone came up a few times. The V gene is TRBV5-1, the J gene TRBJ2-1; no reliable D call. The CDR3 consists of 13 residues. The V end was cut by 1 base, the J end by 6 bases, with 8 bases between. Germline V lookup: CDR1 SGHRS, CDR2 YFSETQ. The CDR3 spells CASSLRPSNEQFF. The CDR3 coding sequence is TGCGCCAGCAGCTTGCGTCCTAGCAATGAGCAGTTCTTC.

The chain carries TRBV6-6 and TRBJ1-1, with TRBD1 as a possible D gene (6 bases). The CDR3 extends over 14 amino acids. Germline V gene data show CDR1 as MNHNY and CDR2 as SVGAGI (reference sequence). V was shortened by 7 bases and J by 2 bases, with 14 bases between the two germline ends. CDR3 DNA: TGTGCCAGCAAGGGGGACCAGTCTAACACTGAAGCTTTCTTT. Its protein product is CASKGDQSNTEAFF.

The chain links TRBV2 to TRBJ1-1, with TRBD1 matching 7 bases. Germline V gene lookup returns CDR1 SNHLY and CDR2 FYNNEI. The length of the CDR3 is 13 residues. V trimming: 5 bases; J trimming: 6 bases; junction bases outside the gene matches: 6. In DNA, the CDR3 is TGTGCCAGCAGTTTTAACAGGGGAGCTGAAGCTTTCTTT. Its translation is CASSFNRGAEAFF.

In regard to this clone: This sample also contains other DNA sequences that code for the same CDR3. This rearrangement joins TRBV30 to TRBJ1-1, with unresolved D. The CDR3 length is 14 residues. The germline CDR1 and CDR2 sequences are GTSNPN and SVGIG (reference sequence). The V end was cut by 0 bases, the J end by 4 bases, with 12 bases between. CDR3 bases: TGTGCCTGGAGTGTACGAGGGATCGGCACTGAAGCTTTCTTT. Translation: CAWSVRGIGTEAFF.